The 25 T cell receptor beta chains in this list originate from one sample, sequenced in a study of T cell changes during pregnancy in multiple sclerosis. Clones were read by immunoSEQ multiplex PCR, and TCRdb kept only the in-frame ones, dropping some. This sample yields under 130,000 clones, of which roughly nine tenths are seen a single time; 0.75% to 0.95% belongs to the top ten. The sample consisted of peripheral blood, taken after pregnancy. These receptors all stem from a female donor with multiple sclerosis, enrolled in a pregnancy study.

The J gene is TRBJ1-2, the V gene TRBV28; 7 nucleotides align to TRBD1. The V gene's germline CDR1 is MDHEN and CDR2 SYDVKM. This CDR3 contains 14 residues. The junction had 7 bases not matched to a gene; V was cut back by 5 bases and J by 4 bases. CDR3 amino acids: CASSPTGFVYGYTF. DNA of the CDR3: TGTGCCAGCAGTCCGACAGGGTTTGTCTATGGCTACACCTTC.

This clone has more than one count but fewer than ten. This chain links TRBV10-1 with TRBJ1-5; D is ambiguous. The CDR3 sequence is 13 residues long. Trimming removed 2 bases at V and 2 bases at J, with 4 bases between. CDR1 WNHNN and CDR2 SYGVQD come from the germline V gene (reference sequence). CDR3 sequence (DNA): TGCGCCAGCAGTGAGACAGGCAATCAGCCCCAGCATTTT. Translation: CASSETGNQPQHF.

This rearrangement joins TRBV9 to TRBJ2-1, with 14 nucleotides matching TRBD2. Losses at the gene ends were 3 bases for V and 9 bases for J; bases not matched to a gene: 8. Germline-derived CDR1 and CDR2 are SGDLS and YYNGEE. This CDR3 is 16 amino acids long. The CDR3 coding sequence is TGTGCCAGCAGCGGGAGGGGACTAGCGGGAGTGGGTGAGCAGTTCTTC. Translated, it gives CASSGRGLAGVGEQFF.

The rearrangement joins TRBV2 to TRBJ1-1, with TRBD1 matching over 7 bases. V dropped 5 bases and J dropped 1; count of bases not matched to a gene: 7. The CDR3 length is 15 residues. Germline V gives CDR1 SNHLY, CDR2 FYNNEI. The DNA of the CDR3 is TGTGCCAGCAGTCAACGACAGGGCCCGAACACTGAAGCTTTCTTT. Protein sequence: CASSQRQGPNTEAFF.

This chain connects TRBV7-2 to TRBJ2-1, with D perhaps TRBD2 (6 bases). The CDR3 runs 17 residues. The germline CDR1 and CDR2 sequences are SGHTA and FQGNSA. V gave up 3 bases and J gave up 1 base, with 16 bases separating them. CDR3 DNA: TGTGCCAGCAGCTTCCCTATTCTAGCGAGATCCTACAATGAGCAGTTCTTC. It codes for CASSFPILARSYNEQFF.

The chain couples TRBV28 to TRBJ2-1, with a weak D call TRBD2 (5 bases). Germline CDR1 MDHEN, CDR2 SYDVKM. The CDR3 spans 14 residues. V lost 6 bases to trimming and J lost 7 bases, with 16 bases between them. The CDR3 loop is CASSPPRDRNEQFF. The CDR3 nucleotides read TGTGCCAGCAGCCCCCCCCGGGATAGGAATGAGCAGTTCTTC.

This clone was seen only once. In DNA form, the CDR3 reads TGTGCCAGTAGTATCCAACAGGGCACTTATGGCTACACCTTC. Its protein product is CASSIQQGTYGYTF. This chain links TRBV19 with TRBJ1-2, with D possibly matching TRBD1 (6 bases). The germline V and J ends were trimmed by 3 bases and 5 bases, with 13 bases remaining between them. Germline values: CDR1 LNHDA, CDR2 SQIVND (reference sequence). This CDR3 has 14 amino acids.

The chain links TRBV11-2 to TRBJ1-6; TRBD1 agrees at 8 bases. Trimming cost V 4 bases and J 8 bases; bases outside gene matches: 10. There are 16 residues in the CDR3. Per the germline V gene, CDR1 is SGHAT and CDR2 is FQNNGV. CDR3 DNA: TGTGCCAGCAGCTCCCCGATCAGGGGGCTTCATTCACCCCTCCACTTT. Protein sequence: CASSSPIRGLHSPLHF.

The chain recombines TRBV4-2 with TRBJ1-5, with no clear D. The CDR3 extends over 13 amino acids. The germline CDR1 and CDR2 sequences are LGHNA and YNFKEQ. Trimming left V 4 bases short and J 11 bases short, with 15 bases between. Here the CDR3 reads CASSPGDRQAQHF. Here the CDR3 DNA reads TGTGCCAGCAGCCCTGGTGATCGGCAGGCCCAGCATTTT.

The J gene is TRBJ1-2, the V gene TRBV10-3, with 12 bases fitting TRBD1. The V gene end was trimmed by 7 bases and the J gene end by 6 bases; junction bases not matched to a gene: 6. Germline V gene sequence: CDR1 ENHRY, CDR2 SYGVKD. The CDR3 length is 14 residues. CDR3 nucleotides: TGTGCCATCACCCGGGACAGGGGGCAGGATGGCTACACCTTC. The encoded protein is CAITRDRGQDGYTF.

J is TRBJ1-5 and V is TRBV7-9, with D possibly TRBD1 on 5 matching bases. CDR1 and CDR2 from the germline V gene are SEHNR and FQNEAQ (reference sequence). Trimming took off 5 bases at V and 1 base at J, with 9 bases between the two ends. The CDR3 has 14 amino acids. CDR3 amino acids: CASSVKGSNQPQHF. The CDR3 DNA is TGTGCCAGCAGCGTGAAGGGGAGCAATCAGCCCCAGCATTTT. Complete variable domain (other parts from reference TRBV7-9 and TRBJ1-5): DTGVSQNPRHKITKRGQNVTFRCDPISEHNRLYWYRQTLGQGPEFLTYFQNEAQLEKSRLLSDRFSAERPKGSFSTLEIQRTEQGDSAMYLCASSVKGSNQPQHFGDGTRLSIL.

DNA for the CDR3: TGTGCCAGCAGTCTCTCCTCTACAGGGGCTTCTGAAGCTTTCTTT. Encoded protein: CASSLSSTGASEAFF. The chain is built from TRBV27 and TRBJ1-1; 7 bases are a match to TRBD1. Germline V gene data show CDR1 as MNHEY and CDR2 as SMNVEV (reference sequence). This CDR3 comprises 15 residues. Trimming took 5 bases from V and 6 from J; bases not matched to a gene: 12.

This chain links TRBV6-6 with TRBJ1-2; D unresolved. The CDR3 spans 15 residues. In germline, CDR1 is MNHNY, CDR2 SVGAGI (reference sequence). Trimming pared 4 bases from V and 0 bases from J, leaving 12 bases between. CDR3 in amino acids: CASSSTGLPNYGYTF. The DNA of the CDR3 is TGTGCCAGCAGTTCTACGGGGTTGCCTAACTATGGCTACACCTTC.

The chain uses TRBV5-1 and TRBJ2-1; 12 bases agree with TRBD2. With 4 bases clipped from V and 4 bases from J, the junction kept 3 bases outside the gene matches. The V gene's germline CDR1 is SGHRS and CDR2 YFSETQ. The CDR3 is made up of 15 amino acids. The CDR3 loop reads CASSPGTSGYNEQFF. The CDR3 DNA sequence: TGCGCCAGCAGCCCCGGGACTAGCGGGTACAATGAGCAGTTCTTC.

The J gene is TRBJ2-5, the V gene TRBV6-5; 10 bases fit TRBD1. CDR1 MNHEY and CDR2 SVGAGI come from the germline V gene. CDR3 size: 16 residues. V shed 0 bases, J shed 3 bases, and the junction held 4 bases outside the gene matches. The CDR3 reads CASSYSGTGVEETQYF. Here the CDR3 DNA reads TGTGCCAGCAGTTACTCCGGGACAGGGGTTGAAGAGACCCAGTACTTC.

The rearrangement links TRBV21-1 to TRBJ2-6; the D call TRBD2 from the table was never checked on the DNA. TRBV21-1 is labeled a pseudogene. CDR3 length equals 18 residues. CDR3 sequence reads: CASSKETSGRTGANVLTF. CDR3 sequence (DNA): TGTGCCAGCAGCAAAGAAACTAGCGGGAGGACTGGGGCCAACGTCCTGACTTTC.

The J gene is TRBJ2-1, the V gene TRBV6-6, with 9 bases that match TRBD2. The CDR3 spans 16 residues. Trimming at V came to 7 bases and at J to 8 bases, leaving 15 bases not matched to a gene. Germline V gene lookup returns CDR1 MNHNY and CDR2 SVGAGI (reference sequence). CDR3 nucleotides: TGTGCCAGCAACCCCCGAGCGGGGGGCCTTGGCTATGAGCAGTTCTTC. Protein: CASNPRAGGLGYEQFF.

The chain employs TRBV21-1 and TRBJ2-3; the table's D call, TRBD1, has no DNA check behind it. TRBV21-1 counts as a pseudogene. This CDR3 is built from 15 residues. The DNA for the CDR3 is TGTGCCAGCAGCAAGGGGAAGGGGCTCACAGATACGCAGTATTTT. Translation gives CASSKGKGLTDTQYF.

The chain is built from TRBV6-1 and TRBJ2-1; D is perhaps TRBD1 (6 bases). Germline V gene lookup returns CDR1 MNHNS and CDR2 SASEGT. The CDR3 is 13 amino acids. V was trimmed by 0 bases and J by 15 bases, leaving 15 bases between them. The CDR3 DNA follows: TGTGCCAGCAGTGAAGCGCTTTCGGCAGGGGTGTTCTTC. Protein sequence: CASSEALSAGVFF.

The DNA for the CDR3 is TGTGCCTGCCAGGGGGCCTCCTTCTACAATGAGCAGTTCTTC. Translation gives CACQGASFYNEQFF. This sequence joins TRBV30 and TRBJ2-1; 8 bases match TRBD1. Germline lookup yields CDR1 GTSNPN and CDR2 SVGIG (reference sequence). This CDR3 spans 14 amino acids. V lost 6 bases, J lost 3 bases, and 7 bases stayed unmatched.

Note on this clone: The same CDR3 can be traced to other DNA sequences in this sample. This CDR3 is CASSLDPKGKLAGAQFF. The DNA of the CDR3 is TGCGCCAGCAGCTTAGACCCTAAGGGGAAGCTAGCGGGAGCGCAGTTCTTC. The gene calls are TRBV5-1 and TRBJ2-1; 10 nucleotides agree with TRBD2. The CDR3 extends over 17 amino acids. The ends lost 2 bases at V and 12 bases at J; junction bases unmatched: 17. Germline V gene data show CDR1 as SGHRS and CDR2 as YFSETQ.

The chain uses TRBV11-2 and TRBJ2-7, with TRBD2 matching 8 bases. After removal of 1 base from V and 5 bases from J, the junction contained 13 bases not matched to a gene. The germline V gene has CDR1 SGHAT and CDR2 FQNNGV. The CDR3 loop spans 17 amino acids. CDR3 nucleotide sequence: TGTGCCAGCAGCTTAGGGGCCACTCGGGGGGGAGGCGACGAGCAGTACTTC. This gives the protein CASSLGATRGGGDEQYF.

The chain couples TRBV15 to TRBJ2-5, with 10 bases fitting TRBD2. Germline V gene data show CDR1 as LNHNV and CDR2 as YYDKDF (reference sequence). Trimming removed 1 base from V and 7 bases from J; junction bases left unmatched: 6. This CDR3 comprises 15 residues. The CDR3 protein is CATSRVASGSWTQYF. CDR3 nucleotide sequence: TGTGCCACCAGCAGAGTGGCTAGCGGGAGTTGGACCCAGTACTTC.

The V and J genes are TRBV2 and TRBJ1-1; no reliable D call. The CDR3 is 13 residues long. Germline V gene lookup returns CDR1 SNHLY and CDR2 FYNNEI. V lost 5 bases and J 2 bases, leaving 9 bases between the germline ends. In nucleotides, the CDR3 is TGTGCCAGCAGTAAAACAGTAAACACTGAAGCTTTCTTT. Amino acid sequence: CASSKTVNTEAFF.

J is TRBJ1-1 and V is TRBV7-9; 8 bases fit TRBD1. This CDR3 comprises 15 residues. Germline V gene lookup returns CDR1 SEHNR and CDR2 FQNEAQ (reference sequence). Trimming cost V 5 bases and J 0 bases; bases outside gene matches: 5. The CDR3 here is CASSPGTGLNTEAFF. As DNA, the CDR3 is TGTGCCAGCAGCCCTGGGACAGGCCTGAACACTGAAGCTTTCTTT.